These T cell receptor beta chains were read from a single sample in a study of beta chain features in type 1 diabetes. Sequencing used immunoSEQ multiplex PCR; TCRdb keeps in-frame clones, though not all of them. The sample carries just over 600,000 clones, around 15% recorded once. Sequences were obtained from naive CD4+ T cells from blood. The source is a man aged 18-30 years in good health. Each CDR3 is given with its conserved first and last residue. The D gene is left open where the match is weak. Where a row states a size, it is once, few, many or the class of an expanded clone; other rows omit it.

TGTGCCAGCAGAGATCGACAGGACCAGCCCCAGCATTTT,CASRDRQDQPQHF,TRBJ1-5,few,-,TRBV28
TGTGCCAGCTCCCGAGAGAATTGGTCTGAAGCTTTCTTT,CASSRENWSEAFF,TRBJ1-1,-,-,TRBV18
TGTGCCAGTAGTAGGACAGGGAATGGGGCCAACGTCCTGACTTTC,CASSRTGNGANVLTF,TRBJ2-6,few,TRBD1,TRBV19
TGTGCCAGCAGCTTAGATACAGGGAGGGCCGGCAATGAGCAGTTCTTC,CASSLDTGRAGNEQFF,TRBJ2-1,few,-,TRBV7-2
TGTGCCAGCAGCAAAGTTGGTCCCGGGTACAACACTGAAGCTTTCTTT,CASSKVGPGYNTEAFF,TRBJ1-1,few,-,TRBV21-1
TGTGCCAGCAGTTTCGAAACGAATGGCTACACCTTC,CASSFETNGYTF,TRBJ1-2,-,-,TRBV28
TGTGCCAGCAGCGCCCGACAGGGGGAATTGAATGAGCAGTTCTTC,CASSARQGELNEQFF,TRBJ2-1,-,TRBD1,TRBV7-9
TGTGCCAGCAGCGCGGGACACAGTGGCTACACCTTC,CASSAGHSGYTF,TRBJ1-2,-,-,TRBV9
TGCAGTGCTAGGGACGGCTACGAGCAGTACTTC,CSARDGYEQYF,TRBJ2-7,few,-,TRBV20-1
TGTGCCAGCGAACTCGGATCCACGGGCAATCAGCCCCAGCATTTT,CASELGSTGNQPQHF,TRBJ1-5,few,-,TRBV6-5
TGTGCCACCAGCAGAGAGACGGGACAACGTGGTGGCTACACCTTC,CATSRETGQRGGYTF,TRBJ1-2,few,-,TRBV15
TGCGCCAGCAGTTCCGGACTAGCGGCGGAGCAGTTCTTC,CASSSGLAAEQFF,TRBJ2-1,few,TRBD2,TRBV5-1
TGCGCCAGCAGCCAAGAAGGGGGAGCTTCACCCTACAATGAGCAGTTCTTC,CASSQEGGASPYNEQFF,TRBJ2-1,few,-,TRBV4-3
TGTGCCAGCAGCGGCCCGGACAGGGCATACGAGCAGTACTTC,CASSGPDRAYEQYF,TRBJ2-7,-,TRBD1,TRBV5-4
TGCGCCAGCAGTCTCGGGCCGGGACGGATCTATGGCTACACCTTC,CASSLGPGRIYGYTF,TRBJ1-2,few,-,TRBV4-1
TGTGCCAGCAGTGAATGGGGGGGCACTGAAGCTTTCTTT,CASSEWGGTEAFF,TRBJ1-1,-,-,TRBV6-1
TGTGCCACCAGCAGAGGACAGGGGAAAGAGACCCAGTACTTC,CATSRGQGKETQYF,TRBJ2-5,few,TRBD1,TRBV15
TGTGCCAGCAGCCCGGGACAGGGAGGAAACACCATATATTTT,CASSPGQGGNTIYF,TRBJ1-3,-,TRBD1,TRBV7-2
TGTGCCAGCCGACAGGGTTCCTACGAGCAGTACTTC,CASRQGSYEQYF,TRBJ2-7,-,TRBD1,TRBV25-1
TGTGCCAGCAGCCACCGGGACAGGGTCACTGAAGCTTTCTTT,CASSHRDRVTEAFF,TRBJ1-1,-,TRBD1,TRBV7-9
TGCGCCAGCAGCTTGAACACGAACACCGGGGAGCTGTTTTTT,CASSLNTNTGELFF,TRBJ2-2,once,-,TRBV5-1
TGTGCCAGTAGTATAGATCGGCGATCGACAGGGGGCCCTTATATGGGCTACACCTTC,CASSIDRRSTGGPYMGYTF,TRBJ1-2,-,TRBD1,TRBV19
TGTGCCAGCAGTCCAACAGGGTACACTGAAGCTTTCTTT,CASSPTGYTEAFF,TRBJ1-1,-,-,TRBV28
TGTGCCAGCAGCGGGGGACTAGATGAGGAGACCCAGTACTTC,CASSGGLDEETQYF,TRBJ2-5,-,TRBD2,TRBV9
TGTGCCAGCAGGAAGTTGTCACGTAGTCCCACTGAAGCTTTCTTT,CASRKLSRSPTEAFF,TRBJ1-1,few,-,TRBV27
TGTGCCACCAGCGGACTAGCGGGATATCCCTACAATGAGCAGTTCTTC,CATSGLAGYPYNEQFF,TRBJ2-1,-,TRBD2,TRBV15
TGCAGCGCTAAAAGAAGATTGTCCCAAGAGACCCAGTACTTC,CSAKRRLSQETQYF,TRBJ2-5,-,-,TRBV29-1
TGTGCCTGGAGTGAACAGGGGGCGTACAATGAGCAGTTCTTC,CAWSEQGAYNEQFF,TRBJ2-1,-,TRBD1,TRBV30
TGTGCCAGTACCCGAGGGGGGGTCGCGGGCACTGAAGCTTTCTTT,CASTRGGVAGTEAFF,TRBJ1-1,few,-,TRBV19
TGCAGTGCTCGACAGCAAGAGACCCAGTACTTC,CSARQQETQYF,TRBJ2-5,-,-,TRBV20-1
TGTGCCAGCAGCCCGACAGGGAGTGGGGCCAACGTCCTGACTTTC,CASSPTGSGANVLTF,TRBJ2-6,few,TRBD1,TRBV2
TGCAGCGTCCTGACAGGGGGGTACAATGAGCAGTTCTTC,CSVLTGGYNEQFF,TRBJ2-1,-,TRBD1,TRBV29-1
TGTGCCAGCAGCTTATCCGGGGTAGCGGGATTCACAGATACGCAGTATTTT,CASSLSGVAGFTDTQYF,TRBJ2-3,few,TRBD2,TRBV7-2
TGTGCCAGCAGCTTGGGAGGACAGGCGGTCCCTAATGAAAAACTGTTTTTT,CASSLGGQAVPNEKLFF,TRBJ1-4,-,TRBD1,TRBV5-4
TGTGCCAGCAGCCGGACCCGAACCGTAACTTCCCCTCAGCCCCAGCATTTT,CASSRTRTVTSPQPQHF,TRBJ1-5,-,-,TRBV5-6
TGTGCCAGCAGGGACAGGGGGCGCAAGACCCAGTACTTC,CASRDRGRKTQYF,TRBJ2-5,few,TRBD1,TRBV7-8
TGTGCCAGCAGTTTATACCACCGTGGGGGGGACAGGGACTATGGCTACACCTTC,CASSLYHRGGDRDYGYTF,TRBJ1-2,-,TRBD1,TRBV28
TGTGCCAGCAGTTTGGGGGTTCAACTAGCGGGATCAGATACGCAGTATTTT,CASSLGVQLAGSDTQYF,TRBJ2-3,-,TRBD2,TRBV27
TGTGCCAGCAGCGTTGACAGGTCGTACAATGAGCAGTTCTTC,CASSVDRSYNEQFF,TRBJ2-1,few,-,TRBV9
TGTGCCAGCAGCTTAGTCTCGGCTAGCGGGAACTACGAGCAGTACTTC,CASSLVSASGNYEQYF,TRBJ2-7,-,TRBD2,TRBV7-2
TGTGCCAGCAGGAGGTTAGGTGGCACAGATACGCAGTATTTT,CASRRLGGTDTQYF,TRBJ2-3,-,-,TRBV5-6